Presented here are 24 T cell receptor beta chains from one specimen sequenced in a study of a mutant IDH1 vaccine in newly diagnosed glioma. Which antigens these TCRs recognize remains unknown. TCRdb keeps only in-frame clones here, not all; method: immunoSEQ multiplex PCR. The profile covers tens of thousands of clones, with 75% to 95% appearing a single time and 2.4% taken by the ten largest. Time point noted: week 11, during vaccination. The content of each vaccine dose was 300 ug of mutant IDH1 20-mer peptide, and topical imiquimod accompanied it. Sequencing was performed on PBMCs, taken from a glioma patient whose treatment included an IDH1 peptide vaccine. These receptors all come from a man aged 50 to 59 with glioma.

The CDR3 DNA reads as TGTGCCAGTGTGAACACTGAAGCTTTCTTT. As protein: CASVNTEAFF. V is TRBV28 and J is TRBJ1-1, with D hard to call. The CDR3 sequence is 10 residues long. Trimming stripped 9 bases from V and 0 bases from J, with 2 bases between. The V gene's germline CDR1 is MDHEN and CDR2 SYDVKM.

The chain has TRBV14 and TRBJ2-2; D tentatively fits TRBD1 or TRBD2 (5 bases each). In germline, CDR1 is SGHDN, CDR2 FVKESK. V was clipped by 3 bases and J by 6 bases, with 17 bases between them. The CDR3 covers 16 residues. The CDR3 reads CASSQLGALGAGELFF. The CDR3 DNA follows: TGTGCCAGCAGCCAGCTCGGGGCGCTTGGGGCCGGGGAGCTGTTTTTT.

The chain is built from TRBV7-9 and TRBJ2-7; 9 bases line up with TRBD2. The CDR3 loop spans 15 amino acids. In germline, CDR1 is SEHNR, CDR2 FQNEAQ (reference sequence). V shed 5 bases, J shed 4 bases, and the junction held 9 bases outside the gene matches. This CDR3 reads CASSLLAGRPYEQYF. Here the CDR3 DNA reads TGTGCCAGCAGCCTCCTAGCGGGGAGGCCATACGAGCAGTACTTC. The full variable domain, rest sourced from reference TRBV7-9 and TRBJ2-7, is DTGVSQNPRHKITKRGQNVTFRCDPISEHNRLYWYRQTLGQGPEFLTYFQNEAQLEKSRLLSDRFSAERPKGSFSTLEIQRTEQGDSAMYLCASSLLAGRPYEQYFGPGTRLTVT.

V gene TRBV5-6 combines with J gene TRBJ2-6; D gene uncertain. This CDR3 spans 15 amino acids. V was pared by 4 bases and J by 1 base, with 9 bases between. Germline V CDR1 and CDR2: SGHDT, YYEEEE. As DNA, the CDR3 is TGTGCCAGCAGCCACCTTTCTTCTGGGGCCAACGTCCTGACTTTC. This gives the protein CASSHLSSGANVLTF.

The rearrangement joins TRBV5-4 to TRBJ2-5; D may be TRBD1 or TRBD2 (5 bases each). This CDR3 comprises 13 residues. Trimming took off 3 bases at V and 2 bases at J, with 8 bases between the two ends. The V gene's germline CDR1 is SGHNT and CDR2 YYREEE (reference sequence). The CDR3: CASSSGQQETQYF. As DNA, the CDR3 is TGTGCCAGCAGCTCGGGGCAACAAGAGACCCAGTACTTC.

The chain carries TRBV6-4 and TRBJ2-2, with 7 bases aligning to TRBD1. There are 14 residues in the CDR3. Germline V gene lookup returns CDR1 MRHNA and CDR2 SNTAGT. Losses at the gene ends were 5 bases for V and 3 bases for J; bases not matched to a gene: 3. CDR3 nucleotide sequence: TGTGCCAGCAGTCCCGGGACAGACACCGGGGAGCTGTTTTTT. Translation: CASSPGTDTGELFF.

V gene TRBV7-6 combines with J gene TRBJ1-4; TRBD1 might be the D (6 bases). Deletions cut 3 bases from V and 1 base from J, with 12 bases between. Germline loops: CDR1 SGHVS, CDR2 FNYEAQ. The CDR3 covers 16 residues. This CDR3 is CASSFGGLRTNEKLFF. CDR3 DNA sequence: TGTGCCAGCAGCTTCGGGGGGCTGAGAACTAATGAAAAACTGTTTTTT.

This clone has just a few counts. This chain connects TRBV5-4 to TRBJ1-1; D remains ambiguous. Trimming cost V 0 bases and J 7 bases, with 4 bases left between them. The CDR3 contains 11 residues. Per the germline V gene, CDR1 is SGHNT and CDR2 is YYREEE (reference sequence). The CDR3: CASSLGVEAFF. The CDR3, as DNA: TGTGCCAGCAGCTTGGGCGTTGAAGCTTTCTTT. Full variable domain (rest looked up from reference TRBV5-4 and TRBJ1-1): ETGVTQSPTHLIKTRGQQVTLRCSSQSGHNTVSWYQQALGQGPQFIFQYYREEENGRGNFPPRFSGLQFPNYSSELNVNALELDDSALYLCASSLGVEAFFGQGTRLTVV.

The CDR3 nucleotides read TGTGCCAGCACCAAGACAGGGGCTGGAAACACCATATATTTT. Residues: CASTKTGAGNTIYF. The V call is TRBV6-5, the J call TRBJ1-3; TRBD1 matches at 8 bases. There are 14 residues in the CDR3. Losses at the gene ends were 7 bases for V and 2 bases for J; bases not matched to a gene: 4. From germline, CDR1 is MNHEY and CDR2 SVGAGI.

The chain carries TRBV5-1 and TRBJ1-1; 7 bases fit TRBD1. Germline V gene data show CDR1 as SGHRS and CDR2 as YFSETQ. The CDR3 runs to 15 residues. Germline trimming cut 4 bases from V and 1 base from J; bases unmatched to any gene: 7. The CDR3 region is CASSQRTGANTEAFF. CDR3 bases: TGCGCCAGCAGCCAACGGACAGGAGCGAACACTGAAGCTTTCTTT.

The V gene is TRBV29-1, the J gene TRBJ2-1; TRBD1 or TRBD2 may be the D gene (5 bases each). Germline V gene lookup returns CDR1 SQVTM and CDR2 ANQGSEA. The V end lost 1 base, the J end lost 6 bases, and 22 bases lay between the germline ends. The CDR3 spans 17 residues. The DNA for the CDR3 is TGCAGCGTTGAAGGGGCCTTCCGGGGCCAGCTGACCAATGAGCAGTTCTTC. Residues: CSVEGAFRGQLTNEQFF.

This clone was picked up one time. Here the CDR3 reads CASSQDGWSEQFF. CDR3 nucleotides: TGCGCCAGCAGCCAAGATGGGTGGAGTGAGCAGTTCTTC. The gene calls are TRBV4-1 and TRBJ2-1; no clear D. Trimming pared 0 bases from V and 9 bases from J, leaving 9 bases between. This CDR3 has 13 amino acids. Per the germline V gene, CDR1 is MGHRA and CDR2 is YSYEKL.

This clone was seen only a few times. V is TRBV12-5 and J is TRBJ1-1; possible D gene TRBD1, 6 bases. The CDR3 length is 15 residues. V was shortened by 1 base and J by 3 bases, with 12 bases between the two germline ends. In germline, CDR1 is LGHNT, CDR2 FRNRAP. The CDR3 nucleotides read TGTGCTAGTGGTTTGGCGACGTCAGGGGACACTGAAGCTTTCTTT. Translation gives CASGLATSGDTEAFF. Variable domain in full (rest from reference TRBV12-5 and TRBJ1-1): DARVTQTPRHKVTEMGQEVTMRCQPILGHNTVFWYRQTMMQGLELLAYFRNRAPLDDSGMPKDRFSAEMPDATLATLKIQPSEPRDSAVYFCASGLATSGDTEAFFGQGTRLTVV.

V and J are TRBV2 and TRBJ1-4; D ambiguous. The CDR3 extends over 15 amino acids. V lost 6 bases and J 3 bases, leaving 14 bases between the germline ends. Germline CDR1 and CDR2: SNHLY and FYNNEI. The CDR3 DNA is TGTGCCAGCAGGGGCTTTGGGGTCTCTAATGAAAAACTGTTTTTT. Translated, it gives CASRGFGVSNEKLFF.

The chain combines TRBV27 with TRBJ2-3, with D tentatively TRBD2 (6 bases). Trimming shortened V by 3 bases and J by 1 base, and 11 bases separated the two germline ends. The germline V gene encodes CDR1 MNHEY and CDR2 SMNVEV (reference sequence). The CDR3 length is 15 residues. The CDR3, as DNA: TGTGCCAGCAGTTTTCTAGGGGAGGGCACAGATACGCAGTATTTT. Its translation: CASSFLGEGTDTQYF.

The genes are TRBV10-3 and TRBJ2-5, with 8 bases identical to TRBD2. The junction had 8 bases not matched to a gene; V was cut back by 3 bases and J by 5 bases. The CDR3 sequence is 15 residues long. Germline V gene sequence: CDR1 ENHRY, CDR2 SYGVKD. CDR3 residues: CAISDSGGAGETQYF. In DNA form, the CDR3 reads TGTGCCATCAGTGATTCCGGGGGGGCAGGGGAGACCCAGTACTTC.

This rearrangement joins TRBV7-2 to TRBJ2-1; a weak D match, TRBD2 (6 bases). Trimming took 3 bases from V and 6 from J, leaving 12 bases between them. Germline V lookup: CDR1 SGHTA, CDR2 FQGNSA. CDR3 length equals 14 residues. For the CDR3, the DNA is TGTGCCAGCAGCTTTGGGGCGGGGAGCAATGAGCAGTTCTTC. Its protein is CASSFGAGSNEQFF.

The chain couples TRBV5-6 to TRBJ2-6; D perhaps matches TRBD2 (5 bases). The CDR3 consists of 15 residues. The V end was cut by 4 bases, the J end by 4 bases, with 12 bases between. Germline CDR1 SGHDT, CDR2 YYEEEE. The CDR3 protein is CASSLRRWGANVLTF. In nucleotides, the CDR3 is TGTGCCAGCAGCCTGCGGAGGTGGGGGGCCAACGTCCTGACTTTC.

The J gene is TRBJ2-7, the V gene TRBV9; 10 nucleotides agree with TRBD2. With 4 bases clipped from V and 6 bases from J, the junction kept 7 bases outside the gene matches. The CDR3 loop spans 14 amino acids. Germline V gene sequence: CDR1 SGDLS, CDR2 YYNGEE. The CDR3 here is CASSIKAGGGEQYF. DNA for the CDR3: TGTGCCAGCAGCATAAAAGCGGGGGGGGGCGAGCAGTACTTC. Full variable domain (outside the CDR3, taken from reference TRBV9 and TRBJ2-7): DSGVTQTPKHLITATGQRVTLRCSPRSGDLSVYWYQQSLDQGLQFLIQYYNGEERAKGNILERFSAQQFPDLHSELNLSSLELGDSALYFCASSIKAGGGEQYFGPGTRLTVT.

The V and J genes are TRBV2 and TRBJ2-7, with TRBD2 as a possible D gene (5 bases). With 7 bases removed from V and 5 bases from J, the gap between germline ends came to 18 bases. There are 14 residues in the CDR3. Germline V lookup: CDR1 SNHLY, CDR2 FYNNEI. As DNA, the CDR3 is TGTGCCAGCATCCTTGAGCCCTCGGGGAACGAGCAGTACTTC. Its translation: CASILEPSGNEQYF.

The CDR3 region has the DNA TGTGCCTGGGAATCGGGTACCTACGAGCAGTACTTC. Translating it yields CAWESGTYEQYF. V is TRBV30 and J is TRBJ2-7, with D unresolved. From germline, CDR1 is GTSNPN and CDR2 SVGIG (reference sequence). There are 12 residues in the CDR3. The V end lost 5 bases, the J end lost 2 bases, and 10 bases lay between the germline ends. Using reference TRBV30 and TRBJ2-7 for the parts outside the CDR3, the full variable domain is SQTIHQWPATLVQPVGSPLSLECTVEGTSNPNLYWYRQAAGRGLQLLFYSVGIGQISSEVPQNLSASRPQDRQFILSSKKLLLSDSGFYLCAWESGTYEQYFGPGTRLTVT.

This clone is labeled as medium-sized. At the DNA level, this CDR3 is encoded by other sequences in the same sample as well. The chain has TRBV19 and TRBJ1-6, with D unclear. V was pared by 1 base and J by 5 bases, with 6 bases between. The CDR3 contains 14 residues. From germline, CDR1 is LNHDA and CDR2 SQIVND (reference sequence). The CDR3, as DNA: TGTGCCAGTAGTATAGGGGGTAATAATTCACCCCTCCACTTT. It yields the protein CASSIGGNNSPLHF.

This clone was detected once. The rearrangement joins TRBV4-1 to TRBJ2-3; D remains ambiguous. Germline values: CDR1 MGHRA, CDR2 YSYEKL. The CDR3 runs 13 residues. V was cut by 8 bases and J by 0 bases, with 9 bases left in between. In nucleotides, the CDR3 is TGCGCCAGCGCGCCGTCTAGCACAGATACGCAGTATTTT. Translation: CASAPSSTDTQYF.

Only one count was recorded for this clone. The chain carries TRBV19 and TRBJ1-2; 9 nucleotides line up with TRBD1. Germline V lookup: CDR1 LNHDA, CDR2 SQIVND (reference sequence). Trimming at V came to 3 bases and at J to 6 bases, leaving 8 bases not matched to a gene. This CDR3 spans 15 amino acids. CDR3 DNA: TGTGCCAGTAGTATCGACAGGGGGAAAGTCGATGGCTACACCTTC. The encoded protein is CASSIDRGKVDGYTF.